This T cell receptor beta chain was captured by sequencing in a study of cytomegalovirus exposure and HLA in healthy donors. General observations from the study: A later analysis linked a missense DCLRE1C variant to TCR beta V- and J-gene trimming. A later analysis found that most CMV-associated TCR beta chains appeared HLA-restricted. Later analysis reportedly placed an Asian-associated ancestry cluster below the roughly 690-donor mean in N-insertions.

Researchers ran the PCR with 60 Vbeta and 13 Jbeta primers. Here immunoSEQ multiplex PCR was the method, and the copy in TCRdb shows in-frame clones only, minus some. Found here are more than 85,000 clones, around 79% of them singletons; the top ten hold around 1.2%. From germline, CDR1 is LGHNA and CDR2 YSLEER. J gave up 1 base and V 5 bases, and 6 bases lay outside the gene matches. This CDR3 contains 15 residues. About this clone itself: The antigen remains unidentified.

The chain joins TRBV4-3 to TRBJ2-7, with TRBD1 matching 9 bases. This clonotype was sampled from a woman aged 25 to 39 in good health and CMV-seronegative. The sequenced sample was PBMCs. The CDR3 loop is CASSTRQGVSYEQYF. The CDR3 nucleotides are TGCGCCAGCAGCACCAGACAGGGGGTATCCTACGAGCAGTACTTC.